One sample yielded the 30 T cell receptor beta chains listed below, sequenced in a study of STAT5B mutations in CD4+ large granular lymphocyte leukemia. The data were produced by immunoSEQ multiplex PCR, yet TCRdb's version contains in-frame clones alone and is incomplete. The sample lists 30,000 or so clones; roughly 75% were seen once. Sequencing was done on a sample of CD4+ T cells from blood buffy coats. Source of these receptors: a human donor in good health.

The chain has TRBV7-2 and TRBJ2-7; D is unresolved. V lost 5 bases, J lost 1 base, and 9 bases lay in between. There are 13 residues in the CDR3. Germline V gives CDR1 SGHTA, CDR2 FQGNSA. The CDR3 here is CASSLGPSYEQYF. In DNA, the CDR3 is TGTGCCAGCAGCCTTGGACCATCCTACGAGCAGTACTTC.

CDR3 in amino acids: CASSVGRATYNEQFF. DNA for the CDR3: TGTGCCAGCAGCGTAGGGAGGGCCACATACAATGAGCAGTTCTTC. This sequence joins TRBV9 and TRBJ2-1, with D possibly TRBD2 on 6 matching bases. This CDR3 is built from 15 residues. Germline CDR1 and CDR2: SGDLS and YYNGEE. The V end was cut by 0 bases, the J end by 4 bases, with 11 bases between.

This clone has only one observation. This chain uses TRBV7-2 with TRBJ2-2; TRBD2 agrees at 16 bases. V shed 5 bases, J shed 8 bases, and the junction held 11 bases outside the gene matches. This CDR3 comprises 18 residues. Looked up from germline, CDR1 is SGHTA and CDR2 is FQGNSA. DNA for the CDR3: TGTGCCAGCAGCCTGATGTCCGGGACTAGCGGGAGGGGGGGGGAGCTGTTTTTT. Its translation: CASSLMSGTSGRGGELFF.

V usage is TRBV4-3 and J usage is TRBJ1-1; 9 bases are shared with TRBD1. The CDR3 has 17 amino acids. Germline V gives CDR1 LGHNA, CDR2 YSLEER. Losses at the gene ends were 0 bases for V and 3 bases for J; bases not matched to a gene: 8. The DNA for the CDR3 is TGCGCCAGCAGCCAAGATTGGGGGGACAGGGTGGACACTGAAGCTTTCTTT. Its protein is CASSQDWGDRVDTEAFF.

This chain joins TRBV29-1 and TRBJ2-7, with 7 bases matching TRBD2. The CDR3 is 13 amino acids. CDR1 SQVTM and CDR2 ANQGSEA come from the germline V gene. J lost 4 bases, V lost 4 bases, and 7 bases had no gene match. Written as DNA, the CDR3 is TGCAGCGTTGGGAAAGCGGGATCGTACGAGCAGTACTTC. It yields the protein CSVGKAGSYEQYF.

The genes are TRBV19 and TRBJ2-5; 16 bases are a match to TRBD2. The CDR3 covers 17 residues. With 6 bases clipped from V and 5 bases from J, the junction kept 9 bases outside the gene matches. CDR1 and CDR2 from the germline V gene are LNHDA and SQIVND (reference sequence). CDR3 sequence: CASRKGLAGGPAETQYF. The DNA of the CDR3 is TGTGCCAGTAGGAAGGGACTAGCGGGAGGGCCTGCGGAGACCCAGTACTTC.

V gene TRBV5-1 combines with J gene TRBJ1-4; TRBD1 aligns across 10 bases. V was clipped by 3 bases and J by 5 bases; unmatched bases: 4. Germline lookup yields CDR1 SGHRS and CDR2 YFSETQ. The CDR3 runs 15 residues. The CDR3 here is CASSSGDRGNEKLFF. The CDR3 DNA reads as TGCGCCAGCAGCTCTGGGGACAGGGGCAATGAAAAACTGTTTTTT.

A word on this clone: As the CDR3 is not closed by the conserved phenylalanine or tryptophan, this likely results from a read error. V usage is TRBV6-1 and J usage is TRBJ1-1; perhaps TRBD1 as D (6 bases). Germline V lookup: CDR1 MNHNS, CDR2 SASEGT. The CDR3 extends over 14 amino acids. Trimming cost V 3 bases and J 0 bases, with 8 bases left between them. CDR3 region: CASSEGTLNTEAFL. CDR3 nucleotide sequence: TGTGCCAGCAGTGAGGGGACATTGAACACTGAAGCTTTCCTT.

This clone turned up a few times. The chain couples TRBV15 to TRBJ2-7; D may match TRBD1 or TRBD2 (5 bases each). The V and J ends lost 4 bases and 6 bases respectively, with 19 bases between them. CDR1 is LNHNV, CDR2 YYDKDF, per germline (reference sequence). The CDR3 has 15 residues. DNA for the CDR3: TGTGCCACCAGCACTTCGGACGAGGGGACGGGCGAGCAGTACTTC. Residues: CATSTSDEGTGEQYF.

The chain carries TRBV9 and TRBJ2-5, with D possibly TRBD1 on 6 matching bases. Trimming shortened V by 1 base and J by 5 bases, and 15 bases separated the two germline ends. Looked up from germline, CDR1 is SGDLS and CDR2 is YYNGEE. CDR3 length: 15 residues. The CDR3 sequence: CASSVSLGASETQYF. In DNA, the CDR3 is TGTGCCAGCAGCGTATCGTTGGGGGCAAGTGAGACCCAGTACTTC.

The gene calls are TRBV18 and TRBJ2-5; TRBD2 aligns across 12 bases. Germline V CDR1 and CDR2: KGHSH, LQKENI. J gave up 5 bases and V 3 bases, and 7 bases lay outside the gene matches. The CDR3 spans 16 residues. The CDR3 sequence: CASSPWLAGGLETQYF. The CDR3 nucleotides are TGTGCCAGCTCACCGTGGCTAGCGGGAGGGTTGGAGACCCAGTACTTC.

This clone was found a few times. The chain joins TRBV12-2 to TRBJ2-5; TRBD2, the table's D call, was not compared with the DNA. TRBV12-2 has pseudogene status. The CDR3 has 16 residues. The CDR3 sequence: CASRLVLAGGQETQYF. Written as DNA, the CDR3 is TGTGCAAGTCGCTTAGTTCTAGCGGGGGGACAAGAGACCCAGTACTTC.

V gene TRBV29-1 combines with J gene TRBJ2-7; D may be TRBD2 (5 bases). CDR3 size: 13 residues. CDR1 is SQVTM, CDR2 ANQGSEA, per germline. V was trimmed by 3 bases and J by 2 bases, leaving 11 bases between them. Here the CDR3 DNA reads TGCAGCGTTGAGGTAGTCGGGACCTACGAGCAGTACTTC. It codes for CSVEVVGTYEQYF.

This rearrangement joins TRBV5-1 to TRBJ2-5, with no clear D. There are 12 residues in the CDR3. Germline CDR1 SGHRS, CDR2 YFSETQ. V was trimmed by 4 bases and J by 0 bases, leaving 4 bases between them. This CDR3 is CASSRNQETQYF. The CDR3 nucleotides read TGCGCCAGCAGCCGAAACCAAGAGACCCAGTACTTC.

This clone was detected only a few times. The chain employs TRBV29-1 and TRBJ2-5; D remains unclear. Trimming shortened V by 5 bases and J by 4 bases, and 11 bases separated the two germline ends. Germline CDR1 is SQVTM and CDR2 is ANQGSEA. The CDR3 is 12 residues long. The DNA of the CDR3 is TGCAGCGTTCCTGATTTGGGAGAGACCCAGTACTTC. It encodes CSVPDLGETQYF. Drawing the rest from reference TRBV29-1 and TRBJ2-5, the complete variable domain is SAVISQKPSRDICQRGTSLTIQCQVDSQVTMMFWYRQQPGQSLTLIATANQGSEATYESGFVIDKFPISRPNLTFSTLTVSNMSPEDSSIYLCSVPDLGETQYFGPGTRLLVL.

V is TRBV9 and J is TRBJ1-4, with no clear D. There are 13 residues in the CDR3. Germline lookup yields CDR1 SGDLS and CDR2 YYNGEE. V was trimmed by 3 bases and J by 7 bases, leaving 10 bases between them. The DNA of the CDR3 is TGTGCCAGCAGCGGAGGAAATAGTGAAAAACTGTTTTTT. It is translated as CASSGGNSEKLFF.

In this sample, this clone turned up once. This chain joins TRBV7-2 and TRBJ2-5; 10 bases agree with TRBD1. The J call is doubtful: the DNA matches TRBJ2-7 better. The CDR3 extends over 12 amino acids. Germline CDR1 is SGHTA and CDR2 is FQGNSA. CDR3 sequence (DNA): TGTGCGACAGGGGGCTATGTCTACGAGCAGTACTTC. Amino acid sequence: CATGGYVYEQYF.

In this sample, this clone turned up a few times. This chain links TRBV30 with TRBJ2-7; 7 bases are a match to TRBD2. CDR1 and CDR2 from the germline V gene are GTSNPN and SVGIG (reference sequence). The CDR3 spans 13 residues. The trim removed 5 bases at V and 3 bases at J, leaving 7 bases unmatched. The CDR3 loop reads CAWGRELNYEQYF. DNA for the CDR3: TGTGCCTGGGGGCGGGAGTTAAACTACGAGCAGTACTTC.

The chain recombines TRBV7-6 with TRBJ2-4, with D possibly being TRBD1 or TRBD2 (5 bases each). Trimming removed 5 bases from V and 4 bases from J, with 9 bases in between. Per germline, CDR1 SGHVS and CDR2 FNYEAQ. The CDR3 is made up of 13 amino acids. CDR3 sequence reads: CASSHGTKNIQYF. DNA for the CDR3: TGTGCCAGCAGCCATGGGACGAAAAACATTCAGTACTTC.

V is TRBV30 and J is TRBJ2-1, with a tentative D call TRBD2 (5 bases). The CDR3 is 12 residues long. Germline lookup yields CDR1 GTSNPN and CDR2 SVGIG (reference sequence). Trimming took off 7 bases at V and 8 bases at J, with 15 bases between the two ends. This CDR3 reads CALRERVDEQFF. The DNA of the CDR3 is TGTGCCTTAAGGGAGAGGGTCGATGAGCAGTTCTTC.

This chain links TRBV2 with TRBJ2-7; D is possibly TRBD2 (5 bases). The CDR3 has 15 amino acids. V was trimmed by 1 base and J by 3 bases, leaving 13 bases between them. From germline, CDR1 is SNHLY and CDR2 FYNNEI. The CDR3 DNA reads as TGTGCCAGCAGTGAAGATGGGCATAGCGTCTACGAGCAGTACTTC. Encoded protein: CASSEDGHSVYEQYF.

The genes are TRBV28 and TRBJ1-4; weak D call: TRBD1 (6 bases). The CDR3 loop spans 16 amino acids. The V gene lost 5 bases and the J gene lost 3 bases, with 16 bases spanning the gap. Germline CDR1 and CDR2: MDHEN and SYDVKM. The CDR3 bases are TGTGCCAGCAGTCCCGCAGGGGCTGGGGCTAATGAAAAACTGTTTTTT. Protein: CASSPAGAGANEKLFF.

The rearrangement uses TRBV30 and TRBJ2-5; perhaps TRBD1 as D (5 bases). V lost 4 bases to trimming and J lost 2 bases, with 14 bases between them. Germline CDR1 reads GTSNPN; CDR2 reads SVGIG (reference sequence). The CDR3 extends over 14 amino acids. DNA for the CDR3: TGTGCCTGGACCCGGGCAGGGTTACAAGAGACCCAGTACTTC. Amino acid sequence: CAWTRAGLQETQYF.

This chain uses TRBV27 with TRBJ1-5; 9 nucleotides agree with TRBD1. Germline CDR1 is MNHEY and CDR2 is SMNVEV (reference sequence). Trimming cost V 0 bases and J 6 bases; bases outside gene matches: 12. The CDR3 extends over 18 amino acids. The CDR3 protein is CASSLSGQGLRLGQPQHF. For the CDR3, the DNA is TGTGCCAGCAGTTTATCGGGACAGGGCCTCCGGCTCGGTCAGCCCCAGCATTTT.

The chain combines TRBV4-1 with TRBJ2-1; possible D gene TRBD2, 6 bases. Between the trimmed V and J ends, which lost 0 bases and 7 bases, there was a span of 13 bases. Germline V gene data show CDR1 as MGHRA and CDR2 as YSYEKL. The CDR3 contains 15 residues. The CDR3 spells CASSQDGSRPNEQFF. CDR3 DNA sequence: TGCGCCAGCAGCCAAGACGGGAGCCGTCCTAATGAGCAGTTCTTC.

The chain combines TRBV5-1 with TRBJ1-5; D unresolved. The germline V gene encodes CDR1 SGHRS and CDR2 YFSETQ. The V and J ends lost 4 bases and 6 bases respectively, with 14 bases between them. This CDR3 region has 14 residues. CDR3 bases: TGCGCCAGCAGCCTGGGTCAAGACTCTCAGCCCCAGCATTTT. The encoded protein is CASSLGQDSQPQHF.

The V gene is TRBV10-3, the J gene TRBJ1-2, with 7 bases lining up with TRBD1. V lost 4 bases and J lost 3; bases outside the gene matches: 8. The CDR3 is made up of 15 amino acids. The germline CDR1 and CDR2 sequences are ENHRY and SYGVKD. The CDR3 DNA is TGTGCCATCAGTGGGCCGGGACAGACCTACTATGGCTACACCTTC. Protein product: CAISGPGQTYYGYTF.

V gene TRBV10-3 combines with J gene TRBJ2-2; D gene uncertain. This CDR3 is 17 amino acids long. Germline V lookup: CDR1 ENHRY, CDR2 SYGVKD. V was clipped by 4 bases and J by 2 bases, with 17 bases between them. The CDR3 sequence: CAISGLKGLINTGELFF. CDR3 DNA sequence: TGTGCCATCAGTGGGTTAAAGGGTTTAATTAACACCGGGGAGCTGTTTTTT.

V usage is TRBV10-1 and J usage is TRBJ2-5; D could derive from TRBD1 or TRBD2 (6 bases each). The V gene lost 4 bases and the J gene lost 5 bases, with 11 bases spanning the gap. This CDR3 contains 13 residues. Germline CDR1 WNHNN, CDR2 SYGVQD (reference sequence). The CDR3 region is CASSATRGETQYF. CDR3 in DNA: TGCGCCAGCAGTGCGACTAGGGGGGAGACCCAGTACTTC.

This clone was detected once. The CDR3 DNA reads TGTGCCAGCAGTGTGGACAGGATCTATGGCTACACCTTC. It yields the protein CASSVDRIYGYTF. The genes are TRBV2 and TRBJ1-2, with 7 positions matching TRBD1. The CDR3 consists of 13 residues. V lost 4 bases and J lost 4; bases outside the gene matches: 3. Germline loops: CDR1 SNHLY, CDR2 FYNNEI. Using reference TRBV2 and TRBJ1-2 for the parts outside the CDR3, the full variable domain is EPEVTQTPSHQVTQMGQEVILRCVPISNHLYFYWYRQILGQKVEFLVSFYNNEISEKSEIFDDQFSVERPDGSNFTLKIRSTKLEDSAMYFCASSVDRIYGYTFGSGTRLTVV.